This TCR beta chain was identified in a study of blood T cell repertoires in COVID-19. In the study overall: The study drew acute and convalescent COVID-19 samples from the United States, Italy and Spain. In each case, the material was cDNA or gDNA derived from T cells, B-cell-depleted T cells, or PBMCs.

Methods used by the authors: For nucleated cells, counts were estimated from reference gene primer amplification. Profiled with immunoSEQ multiplex PCR; TCRdb holds only in-frame clones, not every one. From that table come the V and J calls and clone size; the DNA was used to work out D and trimming. This repertoire shows about 670,000 clones, 70% to 90% found once; its top ten account for about 0.24%. The sample taken for sequencing was peripheral blood. The receptor comes from a woman aged 18-29 years with acute or convalescent COVID-19.

For the CDR3, the DNA is TGTGCCAGCAGCTTGGTAGCAGAAGCCTCTGGGGCCAACGTCCTGACTTTC. It yields the protein CASSLVAEASGANVLTF. The V call is TRBV5-5, the J call TRBJ2-6, with unresolved D. Looked up from germline, CDR1 is SGHKS and CDR2 is YYEKEE (reference sequence). V lost 0 bases and J 0 bases, leaving 10 bases between the germline ends. The CDR3 sequence is 17 residues long.